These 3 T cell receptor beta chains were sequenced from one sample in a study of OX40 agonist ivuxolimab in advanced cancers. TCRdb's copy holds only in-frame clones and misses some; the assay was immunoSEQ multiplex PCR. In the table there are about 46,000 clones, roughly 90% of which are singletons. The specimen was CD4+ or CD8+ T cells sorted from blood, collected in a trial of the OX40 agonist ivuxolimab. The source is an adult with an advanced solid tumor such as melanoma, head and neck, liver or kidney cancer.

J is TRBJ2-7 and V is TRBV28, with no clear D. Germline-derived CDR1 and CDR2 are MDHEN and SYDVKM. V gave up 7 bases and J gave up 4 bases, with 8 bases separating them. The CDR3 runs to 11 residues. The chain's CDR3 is CASMDGYEQYF. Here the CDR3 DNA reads TGTGCCAGCATGGACGGGTACGAGCAGTACTTC.

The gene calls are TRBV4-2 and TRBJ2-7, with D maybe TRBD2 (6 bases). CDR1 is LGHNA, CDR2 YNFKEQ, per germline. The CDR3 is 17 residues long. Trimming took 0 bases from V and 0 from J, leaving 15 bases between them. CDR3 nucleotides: TGTGCCAGCAGCCAAGACCTCTCGGGACTGATCTCCTACGAGCAGTACTTC. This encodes CASSQDLSGLISYEQYF.

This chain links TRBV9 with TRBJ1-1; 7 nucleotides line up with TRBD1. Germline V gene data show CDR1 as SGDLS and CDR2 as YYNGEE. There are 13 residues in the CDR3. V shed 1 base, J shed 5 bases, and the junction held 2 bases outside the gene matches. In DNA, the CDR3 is TGTGCCAGCAGCGTAACAGGGGTAACTGAAGCTTTCTTT. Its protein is CASSVTGVTEAFF. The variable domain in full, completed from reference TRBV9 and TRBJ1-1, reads DSGVTQTPKHLITATGQRVTLRCSPRSGDLSVYWYQQSLDQGLQFLIQYYNGEERAKGNILERFSAQQFPDLHSELNLSSLELGDSALYFCASSVTGVTEAFFGQGTRLTVV.